This T cell receptor beta chain was identified during a study of shared clonotypes between healthy human individuals. Germline lookup yields CDR1 SGHAT and CDR2 FQDESV (reference sequence). This CDR3 has 15 amino acids. Losses at the gene ends were 5 bases for V and 1 base for J; bases not matched to a gene: 7. Produced via immunoSEQ multiplex PCR; TCRdb's table is partial and in-frame only. The sample consists of roughly 1,100,000 clones, more than 65% of them appearing once. This clone was seen a handful of times. Adult donors, all healthy and HIV-negative, had no recent acute infections or vaccinations.

The sequence came from a young man in good health. The sample was memory CD4+ T cells sorted from blood. Noted subset: CD45RA-negative fraction. V and J are TRBV11-1 and TRBJ1-2, with 7 nucleotides matching TRBD1. CDR3 sequence: CASSRLQGNNYGYTF. DNA of the CDR3: TGTGCCAGCAGCCGCCTACAGGGGAATAACTATGGCTACACCTTC.